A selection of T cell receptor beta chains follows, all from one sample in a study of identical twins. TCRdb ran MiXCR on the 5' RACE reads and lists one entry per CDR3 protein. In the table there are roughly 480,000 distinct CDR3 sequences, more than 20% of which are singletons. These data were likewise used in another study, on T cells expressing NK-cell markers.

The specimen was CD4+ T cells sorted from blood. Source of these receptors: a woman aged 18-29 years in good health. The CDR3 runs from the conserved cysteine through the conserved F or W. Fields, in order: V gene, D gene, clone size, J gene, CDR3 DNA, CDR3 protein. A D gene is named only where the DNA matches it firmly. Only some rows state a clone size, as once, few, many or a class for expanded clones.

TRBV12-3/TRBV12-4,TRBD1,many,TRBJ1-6,TGTGCCAGCAGGAGACAGGGGTCACCCCTCCACTTT,CASRRQGSPLHF
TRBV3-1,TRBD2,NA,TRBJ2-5,TGTGCCAGCAGCCCCGGGTTCGGACTAGACGAAGAGACCCAGTACTTC,CASSPGFGLDEETQYF
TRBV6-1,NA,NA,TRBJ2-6,TGTGCCAGCCGCGAGTTGGGCTCTGGGGCCAACGTCCTGACTTTC,CASRELGSGANVLTF
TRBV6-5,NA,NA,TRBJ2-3,TGTGCCAGCAGTTACCGGGGTACTCTCTCACTGACAGATACGCAGTATTTT,CASSYRGTLSLTDTQYF
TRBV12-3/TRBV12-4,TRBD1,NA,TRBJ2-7,TGTGCCAGCAGACACCGGGACAGGCCTTGGTACGAGCAGTACTTC,CASRHRDRPWYEQYF
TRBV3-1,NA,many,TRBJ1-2,TGTGCCAGCAGCCAAGGGACAGTTCGGGGGATATATGGCTACACCTTC,CASSQGTVRGIYGYTF
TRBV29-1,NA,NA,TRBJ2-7,TGCAGCGTTGGAACAGATTTCGAGCAGTACTTC,CSVGTDFEQYF
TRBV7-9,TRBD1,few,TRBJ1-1,TGTGCCAGCAGCCCTAGCAGCGTCCAGGGGGCAGGGGCTGAAGCTTTCTTT,CASSPSSVQGAGAEAFF
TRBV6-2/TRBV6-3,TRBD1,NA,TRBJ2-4,TGTGCCAGCACCAACAGGGGCGCATCTCAGTACTTC,CASTNRGASQYF
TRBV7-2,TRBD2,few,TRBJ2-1,TGTGCCAGCAGCTTCCCGCCAAGACTAGCGGGAGCGAATGAGCAGTTCTTC,CASSFPPRLAGANEQFF
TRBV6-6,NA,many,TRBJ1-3,TGTGCCAGCACCGTAGGAAACACCATATATTTT,CASTVGNTIYF
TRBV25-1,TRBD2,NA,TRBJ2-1,TGTGCCAGCAGTGGCACTAGCGGGAGAAACTACAATGAGCAGTTCTTC,CASSGTSGRNYNEQFF
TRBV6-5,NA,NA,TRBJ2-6,TGTGCCAGCAGTTACCTAAGCTCTGGGGCCAACGTCCTGACTTTC,CASSYLSSGANVLTF
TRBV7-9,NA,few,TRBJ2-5,TGTGCCAGCAGTCGGGGGGCATACCAAGAGACCCAGTACTTC,CASSRGAYQETQYF
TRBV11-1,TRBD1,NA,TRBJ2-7,TGTGCCAGCAGCTTAGCTCTCTGGGGGACAGGGGATAACGACGAGCAGTACTTC,CASSLALWGTGDNDEQYF
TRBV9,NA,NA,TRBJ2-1,TGTGCCAGCAGCGCAGGAGCGGCCTCCTACAATGAGCAGTTCTTC,CASSAGAASYNEQFF
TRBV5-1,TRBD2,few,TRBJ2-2,TGCGCCAGCAGCTTGGCCGCGACTAGCGTCGACACCGGGGAGCTGTTTTTT,CASSLAATSVDTGELFF
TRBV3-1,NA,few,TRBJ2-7,TGTGCCAGCAGCCAAGATCAACAGGGACGACGCTACGAGCAGTACTTC,CASSQDQQGRRYEQYF
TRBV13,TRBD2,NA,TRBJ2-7,TGTGCCAGCAGCTCCAGTCCGGGACCCCGAGCGGGGGAGCAGTACTTC,CASSSSPGPRAGEQYF
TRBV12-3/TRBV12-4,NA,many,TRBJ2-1,TGTGCCAGCACCCTTACCCTTAATAATGAGCAGTTCTTC,CASTLTLNNEQFF
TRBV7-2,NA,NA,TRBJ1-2,TGTGCCAGCAGCCCCTTCGGCATTTTCAACTATGGCTACACCTTC,CASSPFGIFNYGYTF
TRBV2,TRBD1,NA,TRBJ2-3,TGTGCCAGCAGCCAGACGACAGGGGCCGCCACAGATACGCAGTATTTT,CASSQTTGAATDTQYF
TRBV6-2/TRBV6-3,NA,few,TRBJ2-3,TGTGCCACCTCGAGGGCAGATAGCACAGATACGCAGTATTTT,CATSRADSTDTQYF